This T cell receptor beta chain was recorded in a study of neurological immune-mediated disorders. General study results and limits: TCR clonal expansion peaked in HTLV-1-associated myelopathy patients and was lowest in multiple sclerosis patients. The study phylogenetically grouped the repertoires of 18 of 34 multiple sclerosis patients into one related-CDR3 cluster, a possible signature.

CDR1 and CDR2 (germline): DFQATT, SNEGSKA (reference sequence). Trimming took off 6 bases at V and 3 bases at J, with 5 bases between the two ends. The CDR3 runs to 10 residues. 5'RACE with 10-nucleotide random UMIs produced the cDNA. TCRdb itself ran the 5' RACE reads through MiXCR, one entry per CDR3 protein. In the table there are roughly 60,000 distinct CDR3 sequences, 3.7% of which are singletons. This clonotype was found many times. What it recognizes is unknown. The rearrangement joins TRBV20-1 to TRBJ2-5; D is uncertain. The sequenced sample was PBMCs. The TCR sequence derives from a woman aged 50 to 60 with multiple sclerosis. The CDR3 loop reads CSAEKETQYF. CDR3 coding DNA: TGCAGTGCAGAAAAAGAGACCCAGTACTTC.